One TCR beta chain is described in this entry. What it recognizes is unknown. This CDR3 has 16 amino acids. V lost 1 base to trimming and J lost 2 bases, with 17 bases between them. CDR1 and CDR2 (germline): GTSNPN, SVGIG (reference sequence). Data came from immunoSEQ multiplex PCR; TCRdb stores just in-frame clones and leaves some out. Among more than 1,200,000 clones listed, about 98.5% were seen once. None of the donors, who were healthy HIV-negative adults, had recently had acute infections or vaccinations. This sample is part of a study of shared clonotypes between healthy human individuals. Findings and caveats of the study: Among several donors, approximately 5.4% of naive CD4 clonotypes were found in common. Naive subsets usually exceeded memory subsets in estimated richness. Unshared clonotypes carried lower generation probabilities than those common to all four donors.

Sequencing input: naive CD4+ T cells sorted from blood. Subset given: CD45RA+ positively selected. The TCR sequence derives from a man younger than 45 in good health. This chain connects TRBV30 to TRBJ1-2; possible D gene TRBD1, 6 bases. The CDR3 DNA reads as TGTGCCTGGAGTGACACCCAACCGGGGGCCAACTATGGCTACACCTTC. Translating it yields CAWSDTQPGANYGYTF.